These T cell receptor beta chains were read from a single sample in a study of human T cells and chemical hapten exposure. TCRdb reprocessed the RACE reads via MiXCR and lists one record per CDR3 protein. Here the sample spans tens of thousands of distinct CDR3 sequences, 6% to 9% being singletons. The starting material was whole blood, obtained in connection with sensitization to the hapten diphenylcyclopropenone (DPC). The receptors here all came from a woman younger than 45 with alopecia areata. Some clones in this sample may be carry-over from other donors' samples. The CDR3 runs from the conserved cysteine through the conserved F or W. The D gene is left open where the match is weak. Clone size is not always given. Where it is, it says once, few, many or a class for expanded clones.

v_gene	d_gene	j_gene	abundance	CDR3aa	CDR3nt
TRBV3-1	.	TRBJ2-7	many	CASSPDPLYEQYF	TGTGCCAGCAGCCCCGACCCCCTCTACGAGCAGTACTTC
TRBV7-9	.	TRBJ2-7	few	CASSSDVGRTAF	TGTGCCAGCAGCTCAGACGTCGGGAGAACGGCCTTC
TRBV20-1	TRBD1	TRBJ2-7	.	CSARDRGQLYEQYF	TGCAGTGCTAGAGATCGGGGACAGCTCTACGAGCAGTACTTC
TRBV3-1	TRBD1	TRBJ1-1	many	CASRRTGADTEAFF	TGTGCCAGCAGACGGACAGGGGCGGACACTGAAGCTTTCTTT
TRBV19	.	TRBJ1-5	.	CASSAPGGWGYSNQPQHF	TGTGCCAGTAGTGCGCCGGGAGGATGGGGCTATAGCAATCAGCCCCAGCATTTT
TRBV20-1	.	TRBJ2-1	.	CSAAAAAPDSYNEQFF	TGCAGTGCTGCAGCGGCTGCGCCGGACAGCTACAATGAGCAGTTCTTC
TRBV6-5	TRBD1	TRBJ1-1	many	CASSTGQGDTEAFF	TGTGCCAGCAGTACGGGACAGGGAGACACTGAAGCTTTCTTT
TRBV29-1	TRBD1	TRBJ2-3	many	CSVRDSASTDTQYF	TGCAGCGTACGGGACAGCGCTAGCACAGATACGCAGTATTTT
TRBV30	.	TRBJ1-1	.	CAWRRGWNTEAFF	TGTGCCTGGAGACGAGGATGGAACACTGAAGCTTTCTTT
TRBV7-9	TRBD1	TRBJ2-7	.	CASSLSGQISYEQYF	TGTGCCAGCAGCTTATCGGGACAGATTTCCTACGAGCAGTACTTC
TRBV29-1	TRBD1	TRBJ1-2	few	CSVEDRGTGARSHYGYTF	TGCAGCGTTGAAGATAGGGGGACAGGAGCCCGAAGTCACTATGGCTACACCTTC
TRBV7-9	.	TRBJ1-6	.	CASSLQGKYNSPLHF	TGTGCCAGCAGCTTACAGGGGAAGTATAATTCACCCCTCCACTTT
TRBV5-1	.	TRBJ2-6	many	CASSLDRPSSGTNVLTF	TGCGCCAGCAGCTTGGACCGCCCGAGCTCTGGGACCAACGTCCTGACTTTC
TRBV14	.	TRBJ2-1	few	CASSQDLLGRTFF	TGTGCCAGCAGCCAAGATCTGCTAGGTCGGACGTTCTTC
TRBV25-1	TRBD2	TRBJ2-3	.	CASSERSGGADTQYF	TGTGCCAGCAGTGAAAGGAGCGGGGGGGCAGATACGCAGTATTTT
TRBV20-1	.	TRBJ2-1	many	CSASLAELSYNEQFF	TGCAGTGCTTCCCTTGCGGAGCTCTCCTACAATGAGCAGTTCTTC
TRBV5-4	.	TRBJ2-1	many	CASSLDQRNPNEQFF	TGTGCCAGCAGCTTGGACCAGAGAAACCCCAATGAGCAGTTCTTC
TRBV6-6	.	TRBJ1-2	many	CATYYYREAYGYTF	TGTGCCACCTATTACTACAGGGAAGCCTATGGCTACACCTTC
TRBV5-1	TRBD2	TRBJ2-7	once	CASSLSGGIEQYF	TGCGCCAGCAGCTTGAGCGGGGGGATTGAGCAGTACTTC
TRBV7-8	.	TRBJ2-7	many	CASSLALSGEQYF	TGTGCCAGCAGCTTAGCGTTGTCAGGGGAGCAGTACTTC
TRBV5-1	.	TRBJ2-3	.	CASSPGGDTQYF	TGCGCCAGCAGCCCAGGGGGGGATACGCAGTATTTT
TRBV20-1	.	TRBJ1-5	.	CSAREGVKPQHF	TGCAGTGCTAGAGAGGGGGTCAAGCCCCAGCATTTT
TRBV7-3	.	TRBJ2-2	many	CASSLDGGANTGELFF	TGTGCCAGCAGCTTAGATGGGGGAGCGAACACCGGGGAGCTGTTTTTT
TRBV2	TRBD1	TRBJ1-4	.	CAGTGTGNEKLFF	TGTGCCGGAACCGGGACAGGGAATGAAAAACTGTTTTTT
TRBV5-8	TRBD2	TRBJ2-1	few	CASSFLLAGGPNEQFF	TGTGCCAGCAGCTTTCTTCTAGCGGGGGGGCCCAATGAGCAGTTCTTC
TRBV7-2	.	TRBJ2-6	many	CASSLEGSSGANVLTF	TGTGCCAGCAGCTTAGAAGGCAGCTCTGGGGCCAACGTCCTGACTTTC
TRBV30	TRBD1	TRBJ1-6	.	CAWSSLDRAKDSPLHF	TGTGCCTGGAGTAGCCTGGACAGGGCGAAGGATTCACCCCTCCACTTT
TRBV19	.	TRBJ2-7	.	CASSGGASSYEQYF	TGTGCCAGTAGTGGGGGGGCGAGCTCCTACGAGCAGTACTTC
TRBV18	TRBD1	TRBJ1-5	.	CASSQSDRGDQPQHF	TGTGCCAGCTCACAGAGTGACAGGGGCGATCAGCCCCAGCATTTT
TRBV18	TRBD1	TRBJ1-1	many	CASSTGQGANTEAFF	TGTGCCAGCTCAACCGGACAGGGGGCAAACACTGAAGCTTTCTTT
TRBV2	.	TRBJ2-5	.	CASTADRLSLETQYF	TGTGCCAGCACAGCAGACAGGCTATCCCTGGAGACCCAGTACTTC
TRBV12-3/TRBV12-4	TRBD1	TRBJ1-2	many	CASTPDRGLVDGYTF	TGTGCCAGCACCCCGGACAGGGGGCTCGTCGATGGCTACACCTTC
TRBV20-1	TRBD1	TRBJ1-2	.	CSASRQGAAHGAYYGYTF	TGCAGTGCTAGTCGACAGGGGGCGGCCCACGGGGCTTACTATGGCTACACCTTC
TRBV14	.	TRBJ1-6	many	CASSQVAYSSYNSPLHF	TGTGCCAGCAGCCAAGTTGCATATAGCTCCTATAATTCACCCCTCCACTTT
TRBV5-6	.	TRBJ1-2	many	CASSFLAWLGESHGYTF	TGTGCCAGCAGCTTTTTGGCTTGGTTGGGGGAAAGCCATGGCTACACCTTC
TRBV12-3/TRBV12-4	.	TRBJ1-1	few	CASSPGNLNTEAFF	TGTGCCAGCAGCCCCGGGAATCTGAACACTGAAGCTTTCTTT
TRBV7-3	TRBD2	TRBJ2-1	many	CASSLNGGASGEQFF	TGTGCCAGCAGCCTAAACGGGGGGGCGAGTGGTGAGCAGTTCTTC
TRBV6-6	.	TRBJ2-5	many	CASRLQQETQYF	TGTGCCAGCAGACTGCAGCAAGAGACCCAGTACTTC
TRBV29-1	TRBD2	TRBJ2-3	many	CSGGSRGGTDTQYF	TGCAGCGGTGGCTCTCGGGGGGGGACAGATACGCAGTATTTT
TRBV6-5	TRBD1	TRBJ2-3	many	CASSRGPRGDTQYF	TGTGCCAGCAGCAGGGGGCCGAGAGGAGATACGCAGTATTTT
TRBV20-1	.	TRBJ1-1	few	CSALGRNTEAFF	TGCAGTGCTCTTGGAAGGAACACTGAAGCTTTCTTT
TRBV5-6	.	TRBJ1-5	.	CASTSGGAQPQHF	TGTGCCAGCACCAGCGGGGGTGCTCAGCCCCAGCATTTT
TRBV7-9	.	TRBJ2-3	many	CASSLGAPDTQYF	TGTGCCAGCAGCTTAGGGGCCCCAGATACGCAGTATTTT
TRBV11-2	TRBD1	TRBJ1-2	many	CASSRLTGGAWSYGYTF	TGTGCCAGCAGCCGACTCACAGGGGGCGCATGGTCCTATGGCTACACCTTC
TRBV6-5	.	TRBJ1-5	many	CASKRDQPQHF	TGTGCCAGCAAGAGGGACCAGCCCCAGCATTTT
TRBV2	.	TRBJ2-3	.	CASSAGLGMGTQYF	TGTGCCAGCAGTGCCGGGCTGGGAATGGGTACGCAGTATTTT
TRBV5-5	.	TRBJ1-1	few	CASSLIETAMGEAFF	TGTGCCAGCAGCTTGATCGAGACAGCGATGGGAGAAGCTTTCTTT
TRBV3-1	.	TRBJ1-2	many	CASSHRGAGDYYGYTF	TGTGCCAGCAGCCACAGGGGCGCGGGTGACTACTATGGCTACACCTTC
TRBV15	TRBD2	TRBJ2-3	few	CATSRGISSGFADTQYF	TGTGCCACCAGCAGAGGGATTAGTAGCGGGTTTGCAGATACGCAGTATTTT
TRBV18	.	TRBJ1-4	few	CASSEQSTNEKLFF	TGTGCCAGCTCAGAACAGTCAACTAATGAAAAACTGTTTTTT